These 25 T cell receptor beta chains were all obtained from the same sample, sequenced in a study of blood T cell repertoires in COVID-19. The method was immunoSEQ multiplex PCR; TCRdb's version includes in-frame clones alone and lacks a portion of them. The sample has nearly 350,000 clones; around 91% are singletons. The source material was peripheral blood. The receptors stem from a woman aged 18-29 years who had recovered from COVID-19.

The chain couples TRBV11-3 to TRBJ1-2, with D unresolved. Trimming removed 2 bases from V and 3 bases from J, with 16 bases in between. CDR1 and CDR2 (germline): SGHNT, YENEEA. This CDR3 is built from 16 residues. CDR3: CASSLSSISGDYGYTF. In nucleotides, the CDR3 is TGTGCCAGCAGCTTAAGTTCGATTAGCGGGGACTATGGCTACACCTTC.

The chain carries TRBV2 and TRBJ1-2, with D unresolved. Trimming stripped 3 bases from V and 2 bases from J, with 13 bases between. The CDR3 runs 15 residues. Germline V lookup: CDR1 SNHLY, CDR2 FYNNEI. The CDR3 here is CASSEIRRSNYGYTF. The CDR3 DNA reads TGTGCCAGCAGTGAGATCAGGCGAAGCAACTATGGCTACACCTTC.

The rearrangement links TRBV7-9 to TRBJ2-1, with 9 bases lining up with TRBD2. From germline, CDR1 is SEHNR and CDR2 FQNEAQ (reference sequence). J lost 6 bases, V lost 5 bases, and 11 bases had no gene match. The CDR3 is 16 residues long. The DNA for the CDR3 is TGTGCCAGCAGCACGCGGCTGGTAGCGGGAGTCAATGAGCAGTTCTTC. Amino acid sequence: CASSTRLVAGVNEQFF. Looking up the rest from reference TRBV7-9 and TRBJ2-1 gives the full variable domain: DTGVSQNPRHKITKRGQNVTFRCDPISEHNRLYWYRQTLGQGPEFLTYFQNEAQLEKSRLLSDRFSAERPKGSFSTLEIQRTEQGDSAMYLCASSTRLVAGVNEQFFGPGTRLTVL.

The chain is built from TRBV28 and TRBJ1-1; unclear D gene. CDR1 is MDHEN and CDR2 is SYDVKM in the germline V gene. The CDR3 is made up of 13 amino acids. V was shortened by 3 bases and J by 7 bases, with 12 bases between the two germline ends. The CDR3 sequence: CASSLISGREAFF. The CDR3 DNA is TGTGCCAGCAGTTTGATATCGGGTCGTGAAGCTTTCTTT.

The chain couples TRBV6-5 to TRBJ2-7; TRBD2 aligns across 8 bases. V dropped 6 bases and J dropped 4; count of bases not matched to a gene: 2. Germline V gives CDR1 MNHEY, CDR2 SVGAGI. The CDR3 runs 12 residues. CDR3 nucleotide sequence: TGTGCCAGCAGGACTAGCGTTTACGAGCAGTACGTC. This translates into CASRTSVYEQYV.

The chain combines TRBV11-2 with TRBJ2-7; 7 bases are a match to TRBD1. V was pared by 5 bases and J by 3 bases, with 4 bases of the junction left unmatched. The germline gives CDR1 SGHAT, CDR2 FQNNGV. This CDR3 spans 13 amino acids. DNA of the CDR3: TGTGCCAGCAGCCCCGGACAGGTCTACGAGCAGTACGTC. This sequence encodes CASSPGQVYEQYV.

This clone came up once. The rearrangement links TRBV24-1 to TRBJ1-2; 7 bases are shared with TRBD1. This CDR3 spans 14 amino acids. With V trimmed by 7 bases and J by 4 bases, 8 bases remained unmatched. CDR1 and CDR2 (germline): KGHDR, SFDVKD. The CDR3, as DNA: TGTGCCACCAGCCCACCCTGGACAGGCTATGGCTACACCTTC. Amino acids: CATSPPWTGYGYTF.

V gene TRBV6-2 or TRBV6-3 combines with J gene TRBJ2-1; 12 bases are a match to TRBD2. The germline CDR1 and CDR2 sequences are MNHEY and SVGEGT. Trimming at V came to 1 base and at J to 8 bases, leaving 6 bases not matched to a gene. The CDR3 spans 16 residues. The CDR3 DNA sequence: TGTGCCAGCAGTTACTTGACTAGCGGGAGACGGGATGAGCAGTTCTTC. Its protein is CASSYLTSGRRDEQFF.

The V call is TRBV24-1, the J call TRBJ2-1, with D perhaps matching TRBD2 (6 bases). Germline V gives CDR1 KGHDR, CDR2 SFDVKD. CDR3 length: 17 residues. The V and J ends lost 3 bases and 0 bases respectively, with 14 bases between them. The CDR3: CATSDSRDWVSYNEQFF. CDR3 DNA sequence: TGTGCCACCAGTGATAGCCGGGACTGGGTCTCCTACAATGAGCAGTTCTTC.

This clone was counted a single time. J is TRBJ1-4 and V is TRBV7-2, with TRBD1 matching 8 bases. Germline loops: CDR1 SGHTA, CDR2 FQGNSA. Germline trimming cut 5 bases from V and 8 bases from J; bases unmatched to any gene: 10. The CDR3 consists of 15 residues. For the CDR3, the DNA is TGTGCCAGCAGCCTCCGACAGGGGTTGCGGGAAAAACTGTTTTTT. Translating gives CASSLRQGLREKLFF.

The V and J genes are TRBV4-1 and TRBJ2-5; D possibly corresponds to TRBD1 (6 bases). Germline V gene data show CDR1 as MGHRA and CDR2 as YSYEKL. The CDR3 spans 12 residues. The germline V and J ends were trimmed by 1 base and 7 bases, with 7 bases remaining between them. The CDR3 sequence is CASSQVGGTQYF. CDR3 DNA sequence: TGCGCCAGCAGCCAAGTAGGGGGGACCCAGTACTTC.

The chain joins TRBV18 to TRBJ2-3; 7 nucleotides align to TRBD1. Trimming took 4 bases from V and 3 from J; bases not matched to a gene: 7. The CDR3 contains 15 residues. Germline loops: CDR1 KGHSH, CDR2 LQKENI. DNA of the CDR3: TGTGCCAGCTCACAACCGGGACAGACAACAGATACGCAGTATTTT. Its protein is CASSQPGQTTDTQYF.

As for this clone: The identical CDR3 is also encoded by other nucleotide sequences in the sample. This rearrangement joins TRBV11-3 to TRBJ1-1; a possible D gene is TRBD1 (6 bases). Germline loops: CDR1 SGHNT, CDR2 YENEEA. There are 13 residues in the CDR3. Trimming removed 2 bases at V and 5 bases at J, with 9 bases between. CDR3 residues: CASSLYRDTEAFF. CDR3 coding DNA: TGTGCCAGCAGCTTATACAGGGATACTGAAGCTTTCTTT.

The chain recombines TRBV24-1 with TRBJ2-1; 9 bases match TRBD2. The CDR3 has 16 amino acids. J was trimmed by 2 bases and V by 5 bases; bases with no gene match: 6. Per germline, CDR1 KGHDR and CDR2 SFDVKD. Here the CDR3 DNA reads TGTGCCACCAGTGGTGATAGCGGGAGAGCCTACAATGAGCAGTTCTTC. As protein: CATSGDSGRAYNEQFF.

The V and J genes are TRBV6-2 or TRBV6-3 and TRBJ1-1; 8 bases map to TRBD1. The ends lost 2 bases at V and 0 bases at J; junction bases unmatched: 11. The CDR3 runs 18 residues. Germline CDR1 reads MNHEY; CDR2 reads SVGEGT. CDR3 amino acids: CASSYLGQGILMNTEAFF. The CDR3 bases are TGTGCCAGCAGTTACCTAGGACAGGGAATTTTGATGAACACTGAAGCTTTCTTT.

The chain links TRBV7-9 to TRBJ1-2; D remains unclear. The CDR3 spans 14 residues. V lost 3 bases, J lost 8 bases, and 16 bases lay in between. In germline, CDR1 is SEHNR, CDR2 FQNEAQ (reference sequence). The CDR3 DNA follows: TGTGCCAGCAGCTTTTTAGCGGGAACTGGCGGCTACACCTTC. Its translation is CASSFLAGTGGYTF. The full variable domain, its missing parts supplied by reference TRBV7-9 and TRBJ1-2, is DTGVSQNPRHKITKRGQNVTFRCDPISEHNRLYWYRQTLGQGPEFLTYFQNEAQLEKSRLLSDRFSAERPKGSFSTLEIQRTEQGDSAMYLCASSFLAGTGGYTFGSGTRLTVV.

The chain links TRBV30 to TRBJ1-2; 11 bases line up with TRBD1. This CDR3 has 13 amino acids. V shed 5 bases and J 7 bases; nucleotides not matched to a gene: 6. The germline V gene has CDR1 GTSNPN and CDR2 SVGIG (reference sequence). CDR3 region: CAWPGQGGFGYTF. DNA for the CDR3: TGTGCCTGGCCGGGACAGGGGGGGTTTGGCTACACCTTC.

This chain connects TRBV7-7 to TRBJ1-1; 7 bases are shared with TRBD1. Trimming removed 6 bases from V and 6 bases from J; junction bases left unmatched: 7. Germline V lookup: CDR1 SSHAT, CDR2 FNYEAQ (reference sequence). This CDR3 has 13 amino acids. The CDR3, as DNA: TGTGCCAGCAGTCCGGGGACAGCCTCTGAAGCTTTCTTT. It translates to CASSPGTASEAFF.

This rearrangement joins TRBV19 to TRBJ1-5; TRBD1 aligns across 9 bases. Germline CDR1 reads LNHDA; CDR2 reads SQIVND (reference sequence). Germline trimming cut 7 bases from V and 0 bases from J; bases unmatched to any gene: 7. CDR3 length: 16 residues. The CDR3 is CASKRETGGSNQPQHF. The CDR3 DNA is TGTGCCAGTAAGAGAGAGACAGGGGGTAGCAATCAGCCCCAGCATTTT.

The V and J genes are TRBV6-5 and TRBJ1-5; D gene unclear. V lost 5 bases and J 2 bases, leaving 10 bases between the germline ends. CDR3 length: 14 amino acids. The germline gives CDR1 MNHEY, CDR2 SVGAGI. CDR3 DNA: TGTGCCAGCAGTAACGGGTATCGCAATCAGCCCCAGCATTTT. It is translated as CASSNGYRNQPQHF.

The rearrangement uses TRBV18 and TRBJ1-2, with a possible D match to TRBD1 (5 bases). Per the germline V gene, CDR1 is KGHSH and CDR2 is LQKENI. CDR3 size: 14 residues. V lost 4 bases and J lost 4, with 13 bases in between. The CDR3 nucleotides are TGTGCCAGCTCACTTGAGGACACGACCTATGGCTACACCTTC. This translates into CASSLEDTTYGYTF.

V is TRBV25-1 and J is TRBJ2-3; the match to TRBD2 covers 7 bases. CDR1 and CDR2 from the germline V gene are MGHDK and SYGVNS. The V and J ends lost 1 base and 6 bases, in that order; junction bases with no gene match: 13. The CDR3 spans 17 residues. CDR3 region: CASSEWVAGVTLDTQYF. In nucleotides, the CDR3 is TGTGCCAGCAGTGAATGGGTAGCGGGTGTTACTCTGGATACGCAGTATTTT.

The genes are TRBV18 and TRBJ2-3, with a possible D match to TRBD1 (5 bases). Trimming left V 3 bases short and J 14 bases short, with 18 bases between. This CDR3 is 13 amino acids long. The germline CDR1 and CDR2 sequences are KGHSH and LQKENI. The CDR3, as DNA: TGTGCCAGCTCACCGGGGCAAAACAATAGTCCGTATTTT. Translating gives CASSPGQNNSPYF.

The chain recombines TRBV3-1 (or the pseudogene TRBV3-2) with TRBJ2-2; D is ambiguous. Trimming left V 4 bases short and J 2 bases short, with 8 bases between. This CDR3 spans 14 amino acids. The germline CDR1 and CDR2 sequences are LGHDT and YNNKEL (reference sequence). The CDR3 nucleotides read TGTGCCAGCAGCCCGAACAGTAACACCGGGGAGCTGTTTTTT. Translated: CASSPNSNTGELFF.

The chain's CDR3 is CASTGLAGIDTQYF. The CDR3 bases are TGCGCCAGCACCGGGCTAGCGGGAATAGATACGCAGTATTTT. The chain is built from TRBV5-1 and TRBJ2-3; TRBD2 agrees at 9 bases. The CDR3 totals 14 residues. Germline loops: CDR1 SGHRS, CDR2 YFSETQ. Losses at the gene ends were 6 bases for V and 5 bases for J; bases not matched to a gene: 7.